Below, 18 T cell receptor beta chains from the same sample are listed, as sequenced in a study of blood T cell repertoires in COVID-19. The table came from immunoSEQ multiplex PCR; TCRdb's copy has only in-frame clones and leaves some out. Of fewer than 300,000 clones in the sample, about 83% were seen once. Specimen: peripheral blood. These receptors were obtained from a man older than 75 with acute or convalescent COVID-19.

The CDR3 coding sequence is TGTGCCAGTAGTATTGGGGGACAGGGTCGGAATGAGCAGTTCTTC. It is translated as CASSIGGQGRNEQFF. The rearrangement joins TRBV19 to TRBJ2-1, with 9 positions matching TRBD1. V was clipped by 3 bases and J by 7 bases; unmatched bases: 7. The germline V gene has CDR1 LNHDA and CDR2 SQIVND (reference sequence). The CDR3 sequence is 15 residues long.

The V call is TRBV5-4, the J call TRBJ1-4, with unresolved D. Germline V gene lookup returns CDR1 SGHNT and CDR2 YYREEE (reference sequence). The CDR3 loop spans 15 amino acids. Trimming stripped 4 bases from V and 5 bases from J, with 15 bases between. In DNA, the CDR3 is TGTGCCAGCAGCCACGGGGTAGCGCCGAATGAAAAACTGTTTTTT. Its protein is CASSHGVAPNEKLFF.

The rearrangement uses TRBV13 and TRBJ2-3; unclear D gene. The CDR3 spans 14 residues. CDR1 and CDR2 (germline): PRHDT, FYEKMQ (reference sequence). Trimming stripped 6 bases from V and 2 bases from J, with 12 bases between. CDR3 bases: TGTGCCAGCAGGCCCCGCTGGCTCACAGATACGCAGTATTTT. It yields the protein CASRPRWLTDTQYF. Complete variable domain (other parts from reference TRBV13 and TRBJ2-3): AAGVIQSPRHLIKEKRETATLKCYPIPRHDTVYWYQQGPGQDPQFLISFYEKMQSDKGSIPDRFSAQQFSDYHSELNMSSLELGDSALYFCASRPRWLTDTQYFGPGTRLTVL.

The rearrangement uses TRBV10-3 and TRBJ2-1, with 10 bases identical to TRBD1. Germline-derived CDR1 and CDR2 are ENHRY and SYGVKD. CDR3 length: 15 amino acids. The ends lost 6 bases at V and 2 bases at J; junction bases unmatched: 4. The CDR3 protein is CAIRPGTGAYNEQFF. Written as DNA, the CDR3 is TGTGCCATCAGGCCCGGGACAGGGGCCTACAATGAGCAGTTCTTC.

V is TRBV5-8 and J is TRBJ2-1; 7 bases are shared with TRBD1. With 2 bases clipped from V and 10 bases from J, the junction kept 15 bases outside the gene matches. The CDR3 spans 16 residues. CDR1 and CDR2 from the germline V gene are SGHTS and YDEGEE. For the CDR3, the DNA is TGTGCCAGCAGCTTACAAACCGGGACAGTCCGTTCGGAGCAGTTCTTC. This codes for CASSLQTGTVRSEQFF.

The genes are TRBV10-3 and TRBJ2-3; 7 bases line up with TRBD2. Germline assignment: CDR1 ENHRY and CDR2 SYGVKD. The trim removed 3 bases at V and 4 bases at J, leaving 13 bases unmatched. The CDR3 totals 17 residues. This CDR3 is CAISDLTSRSAADTQYF. CDR3 in DNA: TGTGCCATCAGTGACTTGACTAGCCGGTCAGCCGCAGATACGCAGTATTTT.

This chain joins TRBV19 and TRBJ1-1; D gene ambiguous. The CDR3 consists of 14 residues. The V end lost 5 bases, the J end lost 3 bases, and 13 bases lay between the germline ends. Germline V gene sequence: CDR1 LNHDA, CDR2 SQIVND (reference sequence). The CDR3 here is CASSALIDYTEAFF. The CDR3 DNA is TGTGCCAGTAGTGCATTAATTGACTACACTGAAGCTTTCTTT. The whole variable domain, remainder taken from reference TRBV19 and TRBJ1-1, is DGGITQSPKYLFRKEGQNVTLSCEQNLNHDAMYWYRQDPGQGLRLIYYSQIVNDFQKGDIAEGYSVSREKKESFPLTVTSAQKNPTAFYLCASSALIDYTEAFFGQGTRLTVV.

This clone was counted between two and nine times. The chain combines TRBV6-5 with TRBJ1-5; TRBD1 aligns across 9 bases. Germline CDR1 and CDR2: MNHEY and SVGAGI. This CDR3 has 13 residues. With V trimmed by 7 bases and J by 7 bases, 5 bases remained unmatched. CDR3 in DNA: TGTGCCAGCACTACAGGGGGCAGGCAGCCCCAGCATTTT. It translates to CASTTGGRQPQHF.

This chain links TRBV11-2 with TRBJ1-2, with 8 bases fitting TRBD1. This CDR3 spans 15 amino acids. V shed 1 base and J 5 bases; nucleotides not matched to a gene: 6. CDR1 is SGHAT, CDR2 FQNNGV, per germline. CDR3 sequence (DNA): TGTGCCAGCAGCTTAGGGGACAGGAAGCAGTATGGCTACACCTTC. Protein: CASSLGDRKQYGYTF.

CDR3 sequence: CASSQLVIGRAETQYF. CDR3 sequence (DNA): TGCGCCAGCAGCCAACTTGTAATAGGGCGGGCGGAGACCCAGTACTTC. The gene calls are TRBV4-1 and TRBJ2-5, with D perhaps matching TRBD2 (5 bases). V was clipped by 2 bases and J by 5 bases, with 18 bases between them. The length of the CDR3 is 16 residues. CDR1 and CDR2 (germline): MGHRA, YSYEKL.

Only a few counts were recorded for this clone. In nucleotides, the CDR3 is TGTGCCACCCAGGGATACAATTCACCCCTCCACTTT. Its protein product is CATQGYNSPLHF. This sequence joins TRBV6-5 and TRBJ1-6, with D perhaps matching TRBD1 (5 bases). The CDR3 is 12 residues long. Between the trimmed V and J ends, which lost 10 bases and 7 bases, there was a span of 11 bases. In germline, CDR1 is MNHEY, CDR2 SVGAGI.

The chain combines TRBV5-1 with TRBJ1-1, with D uncertain. This CDR3 comprises 13 residues. Germline CDR1 is SGHRS and CDR2 is YFSETQ. Trimming shortened V by 1 base and J by 4 bases, and 8 bases separated the two germline ends. CDR3 nucleotides: TGCGCCAGCAGCTTGACGACAACCACTGAAGCTTTCTTT. Translated: CASSLTTTTEAFF.

The chain couples TRBV7-2 to TRBJ2-7; the D gene is possibly TRBD1 (6 bases). The length of the CDR3 is 18 residues. The germline V gene encodes CDR1 SGHTA and CDR2 FQGNSA. V gave up 2 bases and J gave up 3 bases, with 23 bases separating them. The CDR3 DNA sequence: TGTGCCAGCAGCTTAAGGGGGAGCGCAGGCAATCTCAGCTACGAGCAGTACTTC. It encodes CASSLRGSAGNLSYEQYF.

J is TRBJ2-1 and V is TRBV18, with 12 bases that match TRBD2. The CDR3 contains 14 residues. Losses at the gene ends were 3 bases for V and 8 bases for J; bases not matched to a gene: 2. CDR1 is KGHSH, CDR2 LQKENI, per germline. Here the CDR3 reads CASSPGTSGYEQFF. The DNA for the CDR3 is TGTGCCAGCTCACCTGGGACTAGCGGGTATGAGCAGTTCTTC.

V usage is TRBV27 and J usage is TRBJ2-2; tentatively, D is TRBD1 (6 bases). CDR1 and CDR2 from the germline V gene are MNHEY and SMNVEV (reference sequence). Between the trimmed V and J ends, which lost 9 bases and 5 bases, there was a span of 16 bases. This CDR3 region has 14 residues. The chain's CDR3 is CASPPGVRTGELFF. CDR3 in DNA: TGTGCCAGTCCCCCAGGGGTAAGGACCGGGGAGCTGTTTTTT.

The CDR3 DNA reads TGTGCCAGCAGCTTAGTTCAGTCGGATACGCAGTATTTT. As protein: CASSLVQSDTQYF. This sequence joins TRBV7-2 and TRBJ2-3; D remains unclear. The germline V gene encodes CDR1 SGHTA and CDR2 FQGNSA. This CDR3 has 13 residues. Trimming removed 1 base from V and 6 bases from J, with 8 bases in between.

V usage is TRBV25-1 and J usage is TRBJ1-1; no definite D call. From germline, CDR1 is MGHDK and CDR2 SYGVNS. V was shortened by 1 base and J by 3 bases, with 12 bases between the two germline ends. This CDR3 is 15 amino acids long. CDR3 bases: TGTGCCAGCAGTGAATCTGCGGGAGGGCACACTGAAGCTTTCTTT. Translating gives CASSESAGGHTEAFF.

About this clone itself: The sample holds other DNA sequences that translate to the same CDR3. The genes are TRBV3-1 (or the pseudogene TRBV3-2) and TRBJ2-2; 7 bases map to TRBD2. The CDR3 loop spans 14 amino acids. Unmatched junction bases numbered 1, after V lost 0 bases and J lost 6 bases. Germline CDR1 and CDR2: LGHDT and YNNKEL (reference sequence). This CDR3 is CASSQEGGAGELFF. The CDR3 DNA reads TGTGCCAGCAGCCAAGAGGGAGGGGCCGGGGAGCTGTTTTTT.